One sample yielded the 10 T cell receptor beta chains listed below, sequenced in a study of CD8+ T cells in alopecia areata. In each case, RNA was isolated and then reverse transcribed into cDNA as the sequencing template. Assay used: immunoSEQ multiplex PCR; TCRdb lists only in-frame clones, some missing. The sample shows approximately 89,000 clones, 35% to 45% of them seen only once. Sequenced material: CD4+ T cells sorted from blood. Receptors originate from a human donor with alopecia areata.

The V and J genes are TRBV5-1 and TRBJ2-1, with 7 bases fitting TRBD1. This CDR3 contains 15 residues. Looked up from germline, CDR1 is SGHRS and CDR2 is YFSETQ. Germline trimming cut 0 bases from V and 1 base from J; bases unmatched to any gene: 1. The CDR3 loop reads CASSLGQGSYNEQFF. CDR3 in DNA: TGCGCCAGCAGCTTGGGACAGGGTTCCTACAATGAGCAGTTCTTC.

This chain links TRBV4-1 with TRBJ2-7; 9 nucleotides align to TRBD1. V trimming: 7 bases; J trimming: 5 bases; junction bases outside the gene matches: 3. The V gene's germline CDR1 is MGHRA and CDR2 YSYEKL. CDR3 length: 12 amino acids. The CDR3 spells CASKDRGHEQYF. The CDR3 coding sequence is TGCGCCAGCAAGGACAGGGGCCACGAGCAGTACTTC.

V is TRBV6-6 and J is TRBJ2-7; 7 bases are shared with TRBD1. Germline CDR1 is MNHNY and CDR2 is SVGAGI (reference sequence). The CDR3 covers 14 residues. J was trimmed by 1 base and V by 8 bases; bases with no gene match: 8. As DNA, the CDR3 is TGTGCCAGCTCCGACCCGGGACAGTCCTACGAGCAGTACTTC. It specifies CASSDPGQSYEQYF.

This rearrangement joins TRBV29-1 to TRBJ2-1; possible D gene TRBD2, 5 bases. Trimming stripped 7 bases from V and 0 bases from J, with 16 bases between. The CDR3 has 15 amino acids. The germline V gene has CDR1 SQVTM and CDR2 ANQGSEA. The CDR3 nucleotides are TGCAGCGGTACTGAACTGGGGAGCTCCTACAATGAGCAGTTCTTC. Residues: CSGTELGSSYNEQFF.

This clone showed up many times. The rearrangement links TRBV28 to TRBJ2-5; possibly TRBD1 or TRBD2 for D (5 bases each). Germline V gives CDR1 MDHEN, CDR2 SYDVKM. The CDR3 is 11 residues long. Trimming cost V 6 bases and J 5 bases, with 7 bases left between them. The CDR3 region has the DNA TGTGCCAGCAGGGGGGTCGAGACCCAGTACTTC. Its protein is CASRGVETQYF. Filled out from reference TRBV28 and TRBJ2-5, the complete variable domain reads DVKVTQSSRYLVKRTGEKVFLECVQDMDHENMFWYRQDPGLGLRLIYFSYDVKMKEKGDIPEGYSVSREKKERFSLILESASTNQTSMYLCASRGVETQYFGPGTRLLVL.

In this sample, this clone turned up a few times. The chain recombines TRBV7-2 with TRBJ2-7, with 8 bases identical to TRBD1. The germline CDR1 and CDR2 sequences are SGHTA and FQGNSA. The CDR3 loop spans 15 amino acids. With V trimmed by 7 bases and J by 6 bases, 14 bases remained unmatched. The CDR3 sequence is CASKPSRTGPPEQYF. DNA of the CDR3: TGTGCCAGCAAACCATCTCGGACAGGGCCCCCCGAGCAGTACTTC.

The table lists this clone with a few counts. The gene calls are TRBV29-1 and TRBJ1-1, with a weak D call TRBD1 (5 bases). In germline, CDR1 is SQVTM, CDR2 ANQGSEA. The CDR3 is made up of 14 amino acids. V was trimmed by 4 bases and J by 1 base, leaving 13 bases between them. CDR3 amino acids: CSVAGLRRNTEAFF. In nucleotides, the CDR3 is TGCAGCGTTGCGGGACTCCGCCGGAACACTGAAGCTTTCTTT. Looking up the rest from reference TRBV29-1 and TRBJ1-1 gives the full variable domain: SAVISQKPSRDICQRGTSLTIQCQVDSQVTMMFWYRQQPGQSLTLIATANQGSEATYESGFVIDKFPISRPNLTFSTLTVSNMSPEDSSIYLCSVAGLRRNTEAFFGQGTRLTVV.

The chain employs TRBV28 and TRBJ2-3; 12 bases are a match to TRBD2. Per germline, CDR1 MDHEN and CDR2 SYDVKM. The CDR3 length is 14 residues. The ends lost 5 bases at V and 9 bases at J; junction bases unmatched: 6. The CDR3 nucleotides are TGTGCCAGCAGTGATCTAGCGGGAGGGGGAACGCAGTATTTT. This translates into CASSDLAGGGTQYF. Full variable domain (missing parts from reference TRBV28 and TRBJ2-3): DVKVTQSSRYLVKRTGEKVFLECVQDMDHENMFWYRQDPGLGLRLIYFSYDVKMKEKGDIPEGYSVSREKKERFSLILESASTNQTSMYLCASSDLAGGGTQYFGPGTRLTVL.

This clone was seen a handful of times. This chain links TRBV29-1 with TRBJ2-5; 7 positions match TRBD1. Germline lookup yields CDR1 SQVTM and CDR2 ANQGSEA. This CDR3 comprises 13 residues. J gave up 0 bases and V 6 bases, and 4 bases lay outside the gene matches. The CDR3 sequence is CSVRDRDQETQYF. The CDR3 DNA sequence: TGCAGCGTCCGGGACAGAGACCAAGAGACCCAGTACTTC.

This chain uses TRBV10-3 with TRBJ1-1; possibly TRBD1 for D (6 bases). Germline V gene data show CDR1 as ENHRY and CDR2 as SYGVKD. Trimming cost V 3 bases and J 9 bases, with 14 bases left between them. The CDR3 has 13 amino acids. The CDR3 is CAISEGQYSQAFF. The CDR3, as DNA: TGTGCCATCAGTGAAGGACAGTACTCCCAAGCTTTCTTT.